The 23 T cell receptor beta chains reported below all come from one sample, sequenced in a study of T cell repertoires in cytomegalovirus infection. The antigens for these receptors are not known. TCRdb fed the reads into MiXCR, producing one record per CDR3 protein. The repertoire consists of approximately 990,000 distinct CDR3 sequences, with less than 35% occurring once and the leading ten covering over 11%. The sample consisted of cultured CD8+ T cells from PBMCs, taken from culture after CMV antigen stimulation. The receptors stem from a human donor in good health (CMV status not recorded). Some clones in this sample may be carry-over from other donors' samples.

The chain links TRBV7-4 to TRBJ2-6; the D call may be TRBD1 or TRBD2 (5 bases each). V was pared by 11 bases and J by 0 bases, with 20 bases between. In germline, CDR1 is SGHVT, CDR2 SQSDAQ. This CDR3 has 17 residues. DNA of the CDR3: TGTGCCGAACCCTCAGGGAGAGTAAACTCTGGGGCCAACGTCCTGACTTTC. It codes for CAEPSGRVNSGANVLTF. Looking up the rest from reference TRBV7-4 and TRBJ2-6 gives the full variable domain: GAGVSQSPRYKVAKRGRDVALRCDSISGHVTLYWYRQTLGQGSEVLTYSQSDAQRDKSGRPSGRFSAERPERSVSTLKIQRTEQGDSAVYLCAEPSGRVNSGANVLTFGAGSRLTVL.

V and J are TRBV3-1 and TRBJ2-7, with D unresolved. Per the germline V gene, CDR1 is LGHDT and CDR2 is YNNKEL (reference sequence). The CDR3 extends over 12 amino acids. V was pared by 1 base and J by 5 bases, with 6 bases between. The chain's CDR3 is CASSQGRNEQYF. DNA of the CDR3: TGTGCCAGCAGCCAAGGACGGAACGAGCAGTACTTC.

Many counts were recorded for this clonotype. The rearrangement joins TRBV7-8 to TRBJ1-5, with D maybe TRBD1 (5 bases). Between the trimmed V and J ends, which lost 5 bases and 4 bases, there was a span of 21 bases. Looked up from germline, CDR1 is SGHVS and CDR2 is FQNEAQ. The CDR3 spans 17 residues. CDR3 coding DNA: TGTGCCAGCAGCCAAACCTTAAGGGGCGGATTAAATCAGCCCCAGCATTTT. As protein: CASSQTLRGGLNQPQHF. The whole variable domain, filled in from reference TRBV7-8 and TRBJ1-5, reads GAGVSQSPRYKVAKRGQDVALRCDPISGHVSLFWYQQALGQGPEFLTYFQNEAQLDKSGLPSDRFFAERPEGSVSTLKIQRTQQEDSAVYLCASSQTLRGGLNQPQHFGDGTRLSIL.

This clonotype was counted between two and nine times. V and J are TRBV7-9 and TRBJ2-7, with a possible D match to TRBD1 (6 bases). Germline V gives CDR1 SEHNR, CDR2 FQNEAQ (reference sequence). The CDR3 spans 15 residues. Between the trimmed V and J ends, which lost 2 bases and 0 bases, there was a span of 11 bases. CDR3 nucleotide sequence: TGTGCCAGCAGCTTAATTTACAGGGACTCCTACGAGCAGTACGTC. Its protein product is CASSLIYRDSYEQYV.

V gene TRBV27 combines with J gene TRBJ2-1; either TRBD1 or TRBD2 may fit D (5 bases each). Germline V gene lookup returns CDR1 MNHEY and CDR2 SMNVEV (reference sequence). Trimming removed 2 bases at V and 11 bases at J, with 19 bases between. The CDR3 loop spans 15 amino acids. The CDR3 is CASSLVMDKGPKQFF. The CDR3 region has the DNA TGTGCCAGCAGTTTAGTAATGGACAAGGGACCAAAGCAGTTCTTC.

This clonotype was picked up a small number of times. The rearrangement joins TRBV24-1 to TRBJ2-1; TRBD1 matches at 9 bases. Germline V gene data show CDR1 as KGHDR and CDR2 as SFDVKD. The CDR3 spans 16 residues. The J segment lost 7 bases and the V segment lost 4 bases, leaving 10 bases of the junction unmatched. This CDR3 is CATSDPGTGSYNEQFF. CDR3 nucleotides: TGTGCCACCAGTGACCCCGGGACAGGGTCTTATAATGAGCAGTTCTTC.

The chain is built from TRBV6-2 or TRBV6-3 and TRBJ2-5; the D is unclear. The germline V and J ends were trimmed by 3 bases and 5 bases, with 7 bases remaining between them. Germline lookup yields CDR1 MNHEY and CDR2 SVGEGT. The length of the CDR3 is 12 residues. CDR3 protein: CASSYRLETQYF. The CDR3 region has the DNA TGTGCCAGCAGTTATCGTTTGGAGACCCAGTACTTC.

This clonotype was detected a few times. V usage is TRBV20-1 and J usage is TRBJ2-1; the match to TRBD2 covers 9 bases. The germline V gene encodes CDR1 DFQATT and CDR2 SNEGSKA (reference sequence). This CDR3 is 15 amino acids long. The V gene end was trimmed by 5 bases and the J gene end by 2 bases; junction bases not matched to a gene: 7. The CDR3 bases are TGCAGTGCTCGACAGGCTAGCGGGACCTACAATGAGCAGTTCTTC. It specifies CSARQASGTYNEQFF.

This clonotype was counted only a few times. The chain links TRBV6-1 to TRBJ1-2; TRBD1 is a possible D gene (6 bases). V gave up 2 bases and J gave up 2 bases, with 21 bases separating them. Germline lookup yields CDR1 MNHNS and CDR2 SASEGT. The CDR3 runs 18 residues. Written as DNA, the CDR3 is TGTGCCAGCAGTGAACCAGACAGGCCGGTGATTTCCAACTATGGCTACACCTTC. Protein sequence: CASSEPDRPVISNYGYTF.

The chain links TRBV7-9 to TRBJ1-5, with a tentative D call TRBD1 (5 bases). CDR1 and CDR2 (germline): SEHNR, FQNEAQ (reference sequence). The ends were cut back, 0 bases at V and 7 bases at J, with 13 bases in the middle. The CDR3 consists of 15 residues. The CDR3 region has the DNA TGTGCCAGCAGCTTAGCGCGGGAAGGGGAGCAGCCCCAGCATTTT. As protein: CASSLAREGEQPQHF. The full variable domain, rest sourced from reference TRBV7-9 and TRBJ1-5, is DTGVSQNPRHKITKRGQNVTFRCDPISEHNRLYWYRQTLGQGPEFLTYFQNEAQLEKSRLLSDRFSAERPKGSFSTLEIQRTEQGDSAMYLCASSLAREGEQPQHFGDGTRLSIL.

About this clonotype itself: The junction and the germline gene differ at one end; a read error may be behind it. The V gene is TRBV27, the J gene TRBJ1-2; tentative D call: TRBD1 (5 bases). Germline assignment: CDR1 MNHEY and CDR2 SMNVEV (reference sequence). This CDR3 is built from 14 residues. CDR3: CANSKRGPNYGYTF. The DNA of the CDR3 is TGTGCCAACAGTAAAAGGGGCCCTAACTATGGCTACACCTTC.

Many counts were recorded for this clonotype. The chain uses TRBV12-3 or TRBV12-4 and TRBJ1-5; D ambiguous. CDR3 length: 12 amino acids. Trimming took 5 bases from V and 6 from J, leaving 8 bases between them. The CDR3 region is CASSLQVQPQHF. The CDR3 DNA reads TGTGCCAGCAGTCTCCAGGTTCAGCCCCAGCATTTT.

This clonotype was counted a few times. V and J are TRBV6-6 and TRBJ1-1; D is uncertain. CDR3 size: 10 residues. Germline loops: CDR1 MNHNY, CDR2 SVGAGI (reference sequence). Trimming cost V 7 bases and J 8 bases, with 8 bases left between them. The CDR3 DNA follows: TGTGCCAGCAACACCCTAGAAGCTTTCTTT. Its translation is CASNTLEAFF.

This clonotype has more than one count but fewer than ten. The rearrangement joins TRBV2 to TRBJ2-2, with D perhaps TRBD1 (6 bases). Per germline, CDR1 SNHLY and CDR2 FYNNEI. The CDR3 runs 16 residues. Trimming took 6 bases from V and 5 from J, leaving 19 bases between them. Here the CDR3 reads CASSGFRDIGTGELFF. For the CDR3, the DNA is TGTGCCAGCAGCGGTTTCCGGGACATTGGGACCGGGGAGCTGTTTTTT.

This clonotype has only a few counts. The gene calls are TRBV6-2 or TRBV6-3 and TRBJ1-2; D is ambiguous. Germline CDR1 and CDR2: MNHEY and SVGEGT. V was clipped by 2 bases and J by 4 bases, with 8 bases between them. This CDR3 is built from 13 residues. The CDR3 bases are TGTGCCAGCAGTTACCTTCTATTCTATGGCTACACCTTC. Translating gives CASSYLLFYGYTF.

This clonotype was observed a handful of times. The chain has TRBV7-9 and TRBJ2-7; tentatively, D is TRBD2 (7 bases). The germline V gene has CDR1 SEHNR and CDR2 FQNEAQ (reference sequence). With 5 bases removed from V and 0 bases from J, the gap between germline ends came to 14 bases. CDR3 size: 15 residues. CDR3: CASSPWGGGSYEQYF. The CDR3 nucleotides read TGTGCCAGCAGCCCCTGGGGGGGCGGCTCCTACGAGCAGTACTTC.

This chain links TRBV19 with TRBJ2-7, with 9 positions matching TRBD2. With V trimmed by 4 bases and J by 2 bases, 3 bases remained unmatched. The V gene's germline CDR1 is LNHDA and CDR2 SQIVND (reference sequence). The CDR3 spans 14 residues. Written as DNA, the CDR3 is TGTGCCAGTAGTACCGCGGGGGGGGCCTACGAGCAGTACTTC. Translation: CASSTAGGAYEQYF.

This clonotype was counted between two and nine times. CDR3 protein: CASSPWAPDSNQPQHF. The CDR3 DNA reads as TGTGCCAGCAGTCCCTGGGCACCAGATAGCAATCAGCCCCAGCATTTT. The chain uses TRBV12-3 or TRBV12-4 and TRBJ1-5, with D unresolved. V was trimmed by 5 bases and J by 0 bases, leaving 14 bases between them. This CDR3 has 16 amino acids.

This clonotype was recorded many times. The chain links TRBV7-8 to TRBJ2-2, with 7 bases aligning to TRBD1. This CDR3 region has 14 residues. V lost 4 bases, J lost 10 bases, and 9 bases stayed unmatched. Germline V gene lookup returns CDR1 SGHVS and CDR2 FQNEAQ. The CDR3 DNA is TGTGCCAGCAGCTCGGGACAGCGAGTCGAGGAGCTGTTTTTT. It specifies CASSSGQRVEELFF.

The genes are TRBV2 and TRBJ1-2, with unresolved D. Germline CDR1 SNHLY, CDR2 FYNNEI. Trimming removed 7 bases from V and 2 bases from J, with 11 bases in between. The CDR3 extends over 13 amino acids. The CDR3 protein is CASMGRLNYGYTF. Here the CDR3 DNA reads TGTGCCAGCATGGGTCGGTTAAACTATGGCTACACCTTC. The complete variable domain, with remaining parts taken from reference TRBV2 and TRBJ1-2, reads EPEVTQTPSHQVTQMGQEVILRCVPISNHLYFYWYRQILGQKVEFLVSFYNNEISEKSEIFDDQFSVERPDGSNFTLKIRSTKLEDSAMYFCASMGRLNYGYTFGSGTRLTVV.

The chain joins TRBV11-2 to TRBJ1-3, with TRBD1 matching 8 bases. Looked up from germline, CDR1 is SGHAT and CDR2 is FQNNGV. Trimming removed 6 bases from V and 3 bases from J; junction bases left unmatched: 4. CDR3 size: 14 residues. The CDR3 loop reads CASRQGAFGNTIYF. As DNA, the CDR3 is TGTGCCAGCAGGCAGGGGGCCTTTGGAAACACCATATATTTT.

This chain uses TRBV4-1 with TRBJ2-1; D possibly corresponds to TRBD2 (6 bases). The CDR3 totals 16 residues. Trimming took off 3 bases at V and 2 bases at J, with 14 bases between the two ends. The germline V gene has CDR1 MGHRA and CDR2 YSYEKL. The CDR3 region is CASSHGPGLTYNEQFF. The CDR3 DNA reads as TGCGCCAGCAGCCACGGACCGGGACTGACCTACAATGAGCAGTTCTTC.

This clonotype was detected only a few times. The V gene is TRBV28, the J gene TRBJ2-7; 7 nucleotides line up with TRBD2. The CDR3 totals 14 residues. Germline CDR1 is MDHEN and CDR2 is SYDVKM. Losses at the gene ends were 3 bases for V and 1 base for J; bases not matched to a gene: 3. CDR3 nucleotide sequence: TGTGCCAGCAGTTTTAAGGGAGGGTCCTACGAGCAGTACGTC. Protein product: CASSFKGGSYEQYV.